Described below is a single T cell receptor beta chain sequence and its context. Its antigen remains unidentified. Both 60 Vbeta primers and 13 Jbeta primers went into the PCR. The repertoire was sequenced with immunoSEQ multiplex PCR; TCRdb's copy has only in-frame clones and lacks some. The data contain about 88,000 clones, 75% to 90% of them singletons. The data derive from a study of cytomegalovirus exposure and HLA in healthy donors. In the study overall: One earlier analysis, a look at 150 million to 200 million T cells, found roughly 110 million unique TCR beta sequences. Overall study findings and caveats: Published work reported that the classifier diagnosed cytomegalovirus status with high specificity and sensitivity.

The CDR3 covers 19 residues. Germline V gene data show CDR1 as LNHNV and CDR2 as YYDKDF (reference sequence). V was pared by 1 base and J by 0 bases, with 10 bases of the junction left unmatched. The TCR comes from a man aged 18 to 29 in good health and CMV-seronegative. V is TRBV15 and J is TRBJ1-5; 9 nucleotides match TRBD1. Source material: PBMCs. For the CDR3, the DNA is TGTGCCACCAGCAGAGGGGGACAGGGCTGGAGATATAGCAATCAGCCCCAGCATTTT. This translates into CATSRGGQGWRYSNQPQHF. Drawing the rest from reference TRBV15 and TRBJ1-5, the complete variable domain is DAMVIQNPRYQVTQFGKPVTLSCSQTLNHNVMYWYQQKSSQAPKLLFHYYDKDFNNEADTPDNFQSRRPNTSFCFLDIRSPGLGDTAMYLCATSRGGQGWRYSNQPQHFGDGTRLSIL.